Described below is a single TCR beta chain sequence and its context. Its antigen is currently unknown. Time point described: newly diagnosed GD, antithyroid drugs for less than 3 months. The TCR library used RNA extracted from PBMCs. Combining iRepertoire HTBI primers with Arm-PCR of CDR3 regions, the authors built TCR beta libraries. TCRdb independently ran MiXCR on the multiplex PCR reads; one entry per CDR3 protein. The sample comprises roughly 610,000 distinct CDR3 sequences, roughly 15% of which are singletons, and 12% rests with the top ten. These data are taken from a study of regulatory T cells in long-lasting Graves disease. Overall study results and limits: Newly diagnosed Graves' patients had higher TCR diversity than persistent ones. New patients shared fewer public clonotypes (roughly 990) than persistent patients did (around 3,000). Peripheral blood, not thyroid tissue, was the sole material studied.

This sample also appeared in a second study, on T cells in Graves' hyperthyroidism and ophthalmopathy.

The clonotype originates from a man between 18 and 29 years old with Graves disease. This sample comprised peripheral blood mononuclear cells (PBMCs), obtained at new diagnosis, from a patient treated with antithyroid drugs.

The CDR3 nucleotides are TGTGCCAGCAGCGTATCCGGGACTACCCACGAGCAGTACTTC. Its protein is CASSVSGTTHEQYF. The genes are TRBV9 and TRBJ2-7, with 7 bases aligning to TRBD2. Trimming removed 1 base from V and 5 bases from J; junction bases left unmatched: 6. Per the germline V gene, CDR1 is SGDLS and CDR2 is YYNGEE. This CDR3 is built from 14 residues.